The sequence of this TCR beta chain was determined in a study of T cell clonotyping in hematopoietic cell transplantation (dated by TCRdb to the early 2020s). Some background on the complete study: A total of 130 or so blood samples were collected in the study from 35 consecutive transplant recipients and their related donors. Patients were recruited between 2015 and January 2017 and followed until September 2020 or death.

Findings and caveats that apply to the study as a whole: After transplant, TCR diversity in recipients dropped, and pathologically expanded clonotypes increased progressively from day 30 to day 180. Only a small fraction of recipient repertoires overlapped donor repertoires, with over 95% appearing de novo at the given depth. Broader posttransplant TCR repertoire diversity was predicted by donor and pretransplant recipient Inverse Simpson Index values. The sample size was limited and the cells went unsorted, which meant the CD4 and CD8 repertoire contributions could not be told apart.

CDR1 and CDR2 are drawn from the germline V gene (reference sequence): LNHDA, SQIVND. V and J are truncated by 1 base and 3 bases respectively, leaving an intervening sequence of 13 bases. CDR3 length: 15 amino acids, cysteine to phenylalanine. The read is trimmed to its CDR3 DNA, 45 bases read in frame from base 1. A word on this clone: Its specific antigen is unknown. No quality values exist for individual bases; no much larger clone is one base distant.

The sample's time point label, decoded: 30 days after allo-HCT. Recipient blood was collected about 28 days before transplant and at days 30, 100 and 180 after transplant. Using Nuclei Lysis Solution, genomic DNA was extracted from unfractionated peripheral blood mononuclear cells that were either fresh or cryopreserved. TCR beta CDR3 regions were amplified from genomic DNA with the immunoSEQ assay, a bias-controlled multiplex PCR using V- and J-specific primers. In a second PCR step, the CDR3 amplicons were tagged with a proprietary barcode plus Illumina adapter sequences. CDR3 libraries were sequenced on an Illumina MiSeq instrument. In the source study's methods: Export and quality control were handled in immunoSEQ Analyzer 3.0, while downstream analyses relied on R Bioconductor and Immunarch. Only productive rearrangements in the normalized downsampled data set were used to calculate repertoire metrics. Pathologically expanded clonotypes were defined as those larger than 5 templates in the normalized cohort. The Inverse Simpson Index was used to measure repertoire diversity. To capture all clonotypes, CMV-specificity analyses were performed on the non-normalized data set. Not all clones reach the TCRdb copy of this immuneACCESS table, which keeps in-frame sequences only. Checked studies attribute under half of the gap to unresolved V genes and leave the rest unexplained. V and J calls plus clone size are reproduced from that table; the DNA served to infer D and trimming. In this sample the table shows just under 7,500 clones, more than 90% of which occur a single time. The ten largest make up approximately 0.5% of the sample.

This TCR was sampled from a male patient aged 35-55 years who had an allogeneic stem cell transplant from a related donor, so the T cells may come from the graft donor. Some clones in this sample may be carry-over from other donors' samples. Recombination linked TRBV19 to TRBJ2-7; a weak D assignment points to TRBD1 (6 bases agree). The material was PBMCs, obtained 30 days after allogeneic stem cell transplant. The CDR3 here reads CASSIGPGQGYEQYF. The DNA is TGTGCCAGTAGTATAGGACCGGGACAAGGCTACGAGCAGTACTTC.